The clone carrying this T cell receptor (beta chain) was detected ten times or more. Its target is not known. This sample was taken from a study of T cell repertoires in cytomegalovirus infection. In the study overall: The authors relied on CMV epitopes, both recently identified HLA-C-restricted and well-studied HLA-B-restricted. CMV infection and matching HLA type were both indicated by public TCR beta signatures.

Study findings and constraints: There were carriers of CMV plus the relevant HLA, and cumulative public TCR beta family frequency identified them. Dominating the ex vivo response were TCR beta clonotypes that were CMV-specific and HLA-C-restricted.

The CDR3 loop spans 14 amino acids. J lost 2 bases, V lost 2 bases, and 3 bases had no gene match. One entry per CDR3 protein results from TCRdb running MiXCR on the reads. The profile shows hundreds of thousands of distinct CDR3 sequences, roughly 33% of them singletons. This clonotype was obtained from a human donor in good health (CMV status not recorded). Some clones in this sample may be carry-over from other donors' samples. The chain joins TRBV12-3 or TRBV12-4 to TRBJ2-7; 7 bases map to TRBD1. Sequenced material: cultured CD8+ T cells from PBMCs, taken from culture after CMV antigen stimulation. The CDR3 here is CASSLLGTAYEQYF. As DNA, the CDR3 is TGTGCCAGCAGTTTACTAGGGACAGCCTACGAGCAGTACTTC.